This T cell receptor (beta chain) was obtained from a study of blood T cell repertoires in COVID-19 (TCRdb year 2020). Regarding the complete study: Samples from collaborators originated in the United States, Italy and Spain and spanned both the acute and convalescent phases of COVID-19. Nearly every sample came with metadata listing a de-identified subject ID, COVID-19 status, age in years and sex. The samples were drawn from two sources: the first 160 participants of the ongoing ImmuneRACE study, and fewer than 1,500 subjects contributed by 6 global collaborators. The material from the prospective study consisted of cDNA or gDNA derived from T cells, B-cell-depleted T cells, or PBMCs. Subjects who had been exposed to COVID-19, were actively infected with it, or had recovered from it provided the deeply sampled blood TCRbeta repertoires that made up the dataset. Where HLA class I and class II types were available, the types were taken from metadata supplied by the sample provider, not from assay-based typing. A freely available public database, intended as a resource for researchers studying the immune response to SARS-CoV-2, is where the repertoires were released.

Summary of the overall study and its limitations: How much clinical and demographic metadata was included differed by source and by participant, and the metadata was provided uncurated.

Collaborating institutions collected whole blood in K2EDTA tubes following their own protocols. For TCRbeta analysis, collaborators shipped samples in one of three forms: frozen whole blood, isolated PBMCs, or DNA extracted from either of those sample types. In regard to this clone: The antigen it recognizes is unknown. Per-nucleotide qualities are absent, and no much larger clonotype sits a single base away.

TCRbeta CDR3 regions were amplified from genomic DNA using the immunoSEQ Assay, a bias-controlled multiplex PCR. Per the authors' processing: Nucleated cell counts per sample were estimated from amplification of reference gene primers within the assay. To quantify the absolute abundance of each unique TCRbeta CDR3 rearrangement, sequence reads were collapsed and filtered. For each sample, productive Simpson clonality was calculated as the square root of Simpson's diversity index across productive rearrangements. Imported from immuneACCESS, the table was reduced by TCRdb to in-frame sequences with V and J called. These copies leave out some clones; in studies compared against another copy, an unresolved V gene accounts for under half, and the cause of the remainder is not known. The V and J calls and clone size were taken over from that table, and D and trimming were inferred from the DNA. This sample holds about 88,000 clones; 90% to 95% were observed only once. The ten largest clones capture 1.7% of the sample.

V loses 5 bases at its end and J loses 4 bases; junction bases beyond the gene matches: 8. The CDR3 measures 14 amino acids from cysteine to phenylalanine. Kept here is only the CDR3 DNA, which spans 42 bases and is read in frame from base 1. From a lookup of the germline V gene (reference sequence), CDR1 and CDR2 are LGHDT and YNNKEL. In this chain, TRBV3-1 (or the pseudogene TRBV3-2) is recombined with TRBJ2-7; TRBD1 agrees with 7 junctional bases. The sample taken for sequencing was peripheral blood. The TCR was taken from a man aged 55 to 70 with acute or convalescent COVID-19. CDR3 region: CASSSQGGAYEQYF. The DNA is TGTGCCAGCAGCTCGCAAGGGGGCGCATACGAGCAGTACTTC.